A single T cell receptor (beta chain) is shown here with its context. Its antigen is as yet unknown. These data come from a study of T cell responses to AZD1222 COVID-19 vaccine. Only in-frame clones appear in the TCRdb table, and some are missing; sequencing was by immunoSEQ multiplex PCR. The data hold tens of thousands of clones, with more than 90% observed a single time. Study results and limitations: Unmutated variant regions are reportedly the target of nearly half of TCRs that are spike-specific. CD4 TCRs covered the whole spike, strongest at regions 160-218 and 743-854. In a largely white British group with more females than males, clonal diversity was possibly underestimated.

This receptor was taken from an adult in good health. Material: peripheral blood, obtained on day 0 of AZD1222 vaccination.

The CDR3 DNA is TGTGCCAGCAGTTTGGCTTGGGGATTTGGAGATACGCAGTATTTT. Its protein product is CASSLAWGFGDTQYF. This chain joins TRBV27 and TRBJ2-3; no reliable D call. The V end was cut by 3 bases, the J end by 5 bases, with 15 bases between. In germline, CDR1 is MNHEY, CDR2 SMNVEV (reference sequence). This CDR3 is 15 amino acids long.